This TCR beta chain was captured in a study of CD8+ T cells in alopecia areata. The CDR3 runs to 13 residues. CDR1 and CDR2 from the germline V gene are LGHNA and YSLEER. The ends lost 2 bases at V and 6 bases at J; junction bases unmatched: 3. Described treatment: oral pan-JAK inhibitor, 5-10 mg twice daily. Alopecia areata patients provided lesional scalp punch biopsies and peripheral blood. Following extraction, RNA underwent reverse transcription to cDNA, which served as the sequencing template. Produced via immunoSEQ multiplex PCR; TCRdb's table is partial and in-frame only. The data contain fewer than 15,000 clones, approximately 67% of them seen just once; the ten biggest clones take up about 6.5%.

The input for sequencing was skin, taken at week 4, from a patient treated with tofacitinib. The chain combines TRBV4-3 with TRBJ2-5; 7 bases line up with TRBD2. This receptor was identified in a human donor with alopecia areata. CDR3 protein: CASSQKLAKTQYF. CDR3 coding DNA: TGCGCCAGCAGCCAAAAACTAGCGAAGACCCAGTACTTC.